Listed here is a single TCR beta chain. CDR1 SGHTA and CDR2 FQGTGA come from the germline V gene. J gave up 9 bases and V 2 bases, and 5 bases lay outside the gene matches. This CDR3 region has 15 residues. This record comes from a study of blood T cell repertoires in COVID-19. Across the whole study: From the United States, Italy and Spain came samples of acute and convalescent COVID-19. T cells, B-cell-depleted T cells, or PBMCs supplied cDNA or gDNA.

Per the original data handling: How many nucleated cells were present was estimated from reference gene primer amplification. Measured with immunoSEQ multiplex PCR; TCRdb has only the in-frame clones, and not every one. The D gene and trimming were derived from the DNA, and the V and J assignments and clone size from that table. The data show 90,000 to 120,000 clones, over 75% seen once. Sequenced material: peripheral blood. This chain links TRBV7-3 with TRBJ1-6; 9 nucleotides agree with TRBD1. The TCR originated in a woman between 65 and 79 years old with acute or convalescent COVID-19. The CDR3 is CASSLSGQGSSPLHF. CDR3 nucleotide sequence: TGTGCCAGCAGCTTATCGGGACAGGGTAGTTCACCCCTCCACTTT.